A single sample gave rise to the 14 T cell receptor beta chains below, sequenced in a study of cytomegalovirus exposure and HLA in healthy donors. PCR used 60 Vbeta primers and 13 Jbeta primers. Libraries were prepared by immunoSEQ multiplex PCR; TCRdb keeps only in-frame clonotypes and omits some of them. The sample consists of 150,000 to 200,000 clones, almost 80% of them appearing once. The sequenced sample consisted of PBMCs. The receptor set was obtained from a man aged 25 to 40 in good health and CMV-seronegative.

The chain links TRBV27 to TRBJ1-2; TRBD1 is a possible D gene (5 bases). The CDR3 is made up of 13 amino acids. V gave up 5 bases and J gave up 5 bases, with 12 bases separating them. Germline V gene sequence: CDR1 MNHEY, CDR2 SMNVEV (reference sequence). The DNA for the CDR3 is TGTGCCAGCAGTCCGTCGGGGGGGTATGGCTACACCTTC. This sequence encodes CASSPSGGYGYTF.

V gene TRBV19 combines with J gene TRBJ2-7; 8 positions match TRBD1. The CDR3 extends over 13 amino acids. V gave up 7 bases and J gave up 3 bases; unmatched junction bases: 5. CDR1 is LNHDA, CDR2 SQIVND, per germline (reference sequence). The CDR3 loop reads CASTKGTGYEQYF. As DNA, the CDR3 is TGTGCCAGTACCAAGGGGACAGGCTACGAGCAGTACTTC. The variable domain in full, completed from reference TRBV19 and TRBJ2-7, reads DGGITQSPKYLFRKEGQNVTLSCEQNLNHDAMYWYRQDPGQGLRLIYYSQIVNDFQKGDIAEGYSVSREKKESFPLTVTSAQKNPTAFYLCASTKGTGYEQYFGPGTRLTVT.

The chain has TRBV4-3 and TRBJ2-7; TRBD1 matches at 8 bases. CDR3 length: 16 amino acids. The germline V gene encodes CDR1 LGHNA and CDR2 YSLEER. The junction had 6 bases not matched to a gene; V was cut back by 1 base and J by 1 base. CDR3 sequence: CASSQGPTGGSYEQYF. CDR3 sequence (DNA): TGCGCCAGCAGCCAAGGACCTACAGGGGGGTCCTACGAGCAGTACTTC.

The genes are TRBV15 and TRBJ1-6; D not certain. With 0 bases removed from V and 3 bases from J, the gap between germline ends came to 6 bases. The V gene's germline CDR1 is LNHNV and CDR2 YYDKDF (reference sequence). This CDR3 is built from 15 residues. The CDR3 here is CATSRDRLYNSPLHF. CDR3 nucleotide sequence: TGTGCCACCAGCAGAGATCGTCTCTATAATTCACCCCTCCACTTT. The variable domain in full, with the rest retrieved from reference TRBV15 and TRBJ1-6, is DAMVIQNPRYQVTQFGKPVTLSCSQTLNHNVMYWYQQKSSQAPKLLFHYYDKDFNNEADTPDNFQSRRPNTSFCFLDIRSPGLGDTAMYLCATSRDRLYNSPLHFGNGTRLTVT.

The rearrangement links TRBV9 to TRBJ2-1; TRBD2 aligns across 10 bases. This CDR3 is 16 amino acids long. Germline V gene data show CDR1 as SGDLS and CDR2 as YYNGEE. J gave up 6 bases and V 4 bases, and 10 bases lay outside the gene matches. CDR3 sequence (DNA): TGTGCCAGCAGCCCTGGGTTAAGCGGGAGGGCCAATGAGCAGTTCTTC. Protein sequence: CASSPGLSGRANEQFF.

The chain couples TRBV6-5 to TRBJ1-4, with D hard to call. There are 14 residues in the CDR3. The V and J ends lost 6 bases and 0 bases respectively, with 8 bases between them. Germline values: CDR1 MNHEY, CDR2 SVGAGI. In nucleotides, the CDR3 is TGTGCCAGCAGCCGCGGGGCAACTAATGAAAAACTGTTTTTT. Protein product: CASSRGATNEKLFF.

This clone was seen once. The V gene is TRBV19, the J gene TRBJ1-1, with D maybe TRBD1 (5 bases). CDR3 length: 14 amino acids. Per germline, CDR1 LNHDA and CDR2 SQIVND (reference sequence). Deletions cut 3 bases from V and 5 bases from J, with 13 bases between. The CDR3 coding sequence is TGTGCCAGTAGTATCTATTGGGGGGGGACTGAAGCTTTCTTT. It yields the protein CASSIYWGGTEAFF.

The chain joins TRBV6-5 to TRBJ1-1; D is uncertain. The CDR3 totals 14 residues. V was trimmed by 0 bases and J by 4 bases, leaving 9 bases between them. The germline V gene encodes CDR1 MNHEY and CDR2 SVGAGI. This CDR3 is CASSYSKGGTEAFF. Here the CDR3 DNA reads TGTGCCAGCAGTTACTCGAAGGGAGGCACTGAAGCTTTCTTT.

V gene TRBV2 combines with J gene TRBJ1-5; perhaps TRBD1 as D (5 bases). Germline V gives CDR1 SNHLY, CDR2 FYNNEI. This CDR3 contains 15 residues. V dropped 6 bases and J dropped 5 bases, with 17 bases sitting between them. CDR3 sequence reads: CASRGSLRADQPQHF. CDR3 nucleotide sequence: TGTGCCAGCAGGGGCTCCCTCAGGGCGGATCAGCCCCAGCATTTT.

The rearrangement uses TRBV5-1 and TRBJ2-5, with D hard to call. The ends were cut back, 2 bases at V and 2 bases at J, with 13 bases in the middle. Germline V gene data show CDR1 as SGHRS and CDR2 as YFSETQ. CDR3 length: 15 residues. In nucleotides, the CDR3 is TGCGCCAGCAGCTTCTTACTCCCGGGTCAAGAGACCCAGTACTTC. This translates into CASSFLLPGQETQYF.

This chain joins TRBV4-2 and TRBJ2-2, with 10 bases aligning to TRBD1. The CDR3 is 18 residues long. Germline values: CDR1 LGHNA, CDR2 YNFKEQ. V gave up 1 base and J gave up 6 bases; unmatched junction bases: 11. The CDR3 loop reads CASSQGGTGTGVSGELFF. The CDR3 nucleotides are TGTGCCAGCAGCCAAGGCGGGACCGGGACAGGGGTTTCCGGGGAGCTGTTTTTT.

The CDR3 loop reads CASGTRLAGGLTDTQYF. The CDR3 DNA follows: TGTGCCTCGGGAACGAGACTAGCGGGAGGCCTCACAGATACGCAGTATTTT. V usage is TRBV25-1 and J usage is TRBJ2-3; 13 nucleotides match TRBD2. Looked up from germline, CDR1 is MGHDK and CDR2 is SYGVNS. After removal of 11 bases from V and 2 bases from J, the junction contained 13 bases not matched to a gene. The CDR3 runs 17 residues.

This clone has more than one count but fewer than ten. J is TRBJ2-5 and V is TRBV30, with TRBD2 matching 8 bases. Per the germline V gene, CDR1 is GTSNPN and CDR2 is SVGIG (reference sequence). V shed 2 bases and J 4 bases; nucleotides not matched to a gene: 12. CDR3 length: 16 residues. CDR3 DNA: TGTGCCTGGAGTCTGAGCGGGAGTACGTTCAGAGAGACCCAGTACTTC. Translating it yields CAWSLSGSTFRETQYF.

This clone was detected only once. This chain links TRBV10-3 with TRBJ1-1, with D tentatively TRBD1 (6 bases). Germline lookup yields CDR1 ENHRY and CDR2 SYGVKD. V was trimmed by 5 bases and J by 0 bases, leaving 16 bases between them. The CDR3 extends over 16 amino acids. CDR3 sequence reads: CAISRGGYVMNTEAFF. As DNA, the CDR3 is TGTGCCATCAGTAGAGGGGGATATGTGATGAACACTGAAGCTTTCTTT.